Following are 26 T cell receptor beta chains from one sample sequenced in a study of blood T cell repertoires in COVID-19. The protocol was immunoSEQ multiplex PCR, while the TCRdb copy is restricted to in-frame clones and leaves out a portion. This sample has 300,000 or so clones, with roughly 88% found just once. Sequencing was carried out using peripheral blood. The receptor source for this set is a woman in her forties or fifties with acute or convalescent COVID-19.

J is TRBJ1-1 and V is TRBV25-1; D unresolved. This CDR3 contains 13 residues. Germline V CDR1 and CDR2: MGHDK, SYGVNS. The ends were cut back, 2 bases at V and 8 bases at J, with 12 bases in the middle. The CDR3 loop is CASSEHWAGEAFF. The DNA for the CDR3 is TGTGCCAGCAGTGAACACTGGGCAGGAGAAGCTTTCTTT.

This clone was seen more than once but under ten times. J is TRBJ2-2 and V is TRBV7-9; D unresolved. Trimming pared 5 bases from V and 1 base from J, leaving 11 bases between. Per the germline V gene, CDR1 is SEHNR and CDR2 is FQNEAQ (reference sequence). CDR3 size: 15 residues. The CDR3 sequence is CASSPRVENTGELFF. The CDR3 DNA is TGTGCCAGCAGCCCCCGGGTCGAGAACACCGGGGAGCTGTTTTTT.

The chain recombines TRBV27 with TRBJ1-4, with TRBD1 identical over 7 bases. The V gene's germline CDR1 is MNHEY and CDR2 SMNVEV (reference sequence). The V and J ends lost 5 bases and 3 bases, in that order; junction bases with no gene match: 9. The CDR3 extends over 16 amino acids. The CDR3 here is CASSPFDRVANEKLFF. The DNA of the CDR3 is TGTGCCAGCAGTCCCTTCGACAGGGTCGCTAATGAAAAACTGTTTTTT.

This sequence joins TRBV30 and TRBJ1-3, with TRBD1 identical over 8 bases. Germline lookup yields CDR1 GTSNPN and CDR2 SVGIG (reference sequence). The CDR3 is 14 residues long. After removal of 8 bases from V and 0 bases from J, the junction contained 6 bases not matched to a gene. The CDR3 coding sequence is TGTGCCGGGCACAGGGGGTACTCTGGAAACACCATATATTTT. This codes for CAGHRGYSGNTIYF.

The J gene is TRBJ2-1, the V gene TRBV29-1, with 9 nucleotides matching TRBD2. Germline CDR1 and CDR2: SQVTM and ANQGSEA. Trimming cost V 7 bases and J 9 bases; bases outside gene matches: 7. The CDR3 runs to 12 residues. CDR3 DNA: TGCAGCGCCTCTTTAGCGGGAGTTGAGCAGTTCTTC. Amino acid sequence: CSASLAGVEQFF.

The chain is built from TRBV7-2 and TRBJ1-1, with no clear D. CDR1 and CDR2 (germline): SGHTA, FQGNSA. V lost 1 base to trimming and J lost 1 base, with 7 bases between them. CDR3 size: 14 residues. The CDR3 region is CASSLVIKNTEAFF. The CDR3 bases are TGTGCCAGCAGCTTAGTTATAAAGAACACTGAAGCTTTCTTT.

This rearrangement joins TRBV6-5 to TRBJ2-3; D is undetermined. Germline V gives CDR1 MNHEY, CDR2 SVGAGI. This CDR3 is built from 13 residues. Trimming removed 5 bases at V and 0 bases at J, with 6 bases between. The CDR3 is CASSQASTDTQYF. CDR3 bases: TGTGCCAGCAGTCAGGCTAGCACAGATACGCAGTATTTT.

This rearrangement joins TRBV13 to TRBJ2-7, with D hard to call. Germline CDR1 is PRHDT and CDR2 is FYEKMQ (reference sequence). V was shortened by 2 bases and J by 4 bases, with 6 bases between the two germline ends. The CDR3 extends over 12 amino acids. CDR3 sequence reads: CASSLSVYEQYF. CDR3 DNA sequence: TGTGCCAGCAGCTTATCGGTATACGAGCAGTACTTC.

The genes are TRBV27 and TRBJ2-2, with TRBD1 identical over 8 bases. This CDR3 is built from 15 residues. V lost 3 bases and J lost 4; bases outside the gene matches: 4. Germline V CDR1 and CDR2: MNHEY, SMNVEV (reference sequence). DNA for the CDR3: TGTGCCAGCAGTTTCTGGGACAGGCGCACCGGGGAGCTGTTTTTT. This codes for CASSFWDRRTGELFF.

The chain uses TRBV25-1 and TRBJ2-3, with 11 bases matching TRBD2. Trimming took 8 bases from V and 8 from J; bases not matched to a gene: 6. The CDR3 is 13 amino acids. CDR1 and CDR2 (germline): MGHDK, SYGVNS. The chain's CDR3 is CASQTSGTPTQYF. The CDR3 region has the DNA TGTGCCAGCCAGACTAGCGGGACCCCTACGCAGTATTTT.

The CDR3 is CASLGGLNTEAFF. CDR3 nucleotides: TGCGCCAGCCTTGGCGGGTTGAACACTGAAGCTTTCTTT. This chain uses TRBV5-1 with TRBJ1-1; D unclear. Trimming shortened V by 7 bases and J by 0 bases, and 10 bases separated the two germline ends. Germline lookup yields CDR1 SGHRS and CDR2 YFSETQ. There are 13 residues in the CDR3.

The chain joins TRBV7-2 to TRBJ2-7, with 9 positions matching TRBD1. The junction had 7 bases not matched to a gene; V was cut back by 2 bases and J by 2 bases. Germline CDR1 is SGHTA and CDR2 is FQGNSA. The CDR3 has 16 residues. The CDR3 region has the DNA TGTGCCAGCAGCTTATCCGGGACAGGGAGCCCCTACGAGCAGTACTTC. It translates to CASSLSGTGSPYEQYF. The whole variable domain, remainder taken from reference TRBV7-2 and TRBJ2-7, is GAGVSQSPSNKVTEKGKDVELRCDPISGHTALYWYRQSLGQGLEFLIYFQGNSAPDKSGLPSDRFSAERTGGSVSTLTIQRTQQEDSAVYLCASSLSGTGSPYEQYFGPGTRLTVT.

The chain is built from TRBV7-2 and TRBJ1-2; TRBD1 aligns across 8 bases. Looked up from germline, CDR1 is SGHTA and CDR2 is FQGNSA. The CDR3 is made up of 15 amino acids. The ends lost 0 bases at V and 5 bases at J; junction bases unmatched: 5. The CDR3 nucleotides read TGTGCCAGCAGCTTAGCAGGACAGGGAGGGTATGGCTACACCTTC. Amino acid sequence: CASSLAGQGGYGYTF. Supplemented by reference TRBV7-2 and TRBJ1-2, the full variable domain reads GAGVSQSPSNKVTEKGKDVELRCDPISGHTALYWYRQSLGQGLEFLIYFQGNSAPDKSGLPSDRFSAERTGGSVSTLTIQRTQQEDSAVYLCASSLAGQGGYGYTFGSGTRLTVV.

This chain joins TRBV29-1 and TRBJ1-5; 8 bases are shared with TRBD1. This CDR3 has 14 residues. Trimming took 5 bases from V and 2 from J; bases not matched to a gene: 5. Germline V gives CDR1 SQVTM, CDR2 ANQGSEA. Here the CDR3 reads CSVLDRDGNQPQHF. The CDR3 DNA follows: TGCAGCGTTTTGGACAGGGACGGCAATCAGCCCCAGCATTTT.

The chain uses TRBV19 and TRBJ2-2; 8 bases align to TRBD2. The trim removed 6 bases at V and 3 bases at J, leaving 3 bases unmatched. Germline V gives CDR1 LNHDA, CDR2 SQIVND (reference sequence). This CDR3 spans 14 amino acids. The CDR3 loop reads CASREREYTGELFF. The CDR3 DNA sequence: TGTGCCAGTAGGGAGCGGGAGTACACCGGGGAGCTGTTTTTT. Supplemented by reference TRBV19 and TRBJ2-2, the full variable domain reads DGGITQSPKYLFRKEGQNVTLSCEQNLNHDAMYWYRQDPGQGLRLIYYSQIVNDFQKGDIAEGYSVSREKKESFPLTVTSAQKNPTAFYLCASREREYTGELFFGEGSRLTVL.

The J gene is TRBJ2-7, the V gene TRBV5-1; 11 bases are shared with TRBD2. J was trimmed by 5 bases and V by 0 bases; bases with no gene match: 4. The CDR3 totals 15 residues. Germline-derived CDR1 and CDR2 are SGHRS and YFSETQ. DNA for the CDR3: TGCGCCAGCAGCTTGGACCCGACTAGCGGGGACGAGCAGTACTTC. It is translated as CASSLDPTSGDEQYF. Complete variable domain (other parts from reference TRBV5-1 and TRBJ2-7): KAGVTQTPRYLIKTRGQQVTLSCSPISGHRSVSWYQQTPGQGLQFLFEYFSETQRNKGNFPGRFSGRQFSNSRSEMNVSTLELGDSALYLCASSLDPTSGDEQYFGPGTRLTVT.

The V call is TRBV27, the J call TRBJ2-7; D may be TRBD1 (6 bases). Trimming took off 6 bases at V and 7 bases at J, with 22 bases between the two ends. Germline CDR1 and CDR2: MNHEY and SMNVEV (reference sequence). The CDR3 consists of 15 residues. This chain's CDR3 is CASSPTGTFGEEQYF. CDR3 nucleotide sequence: TGTGCCAGCAGCCCCACCGGGACATTCGGCGAGGAGCAGTACTTC.

This chain joins TRBV20-1 and TRBJ2-7, with D tentatively TRBD1 (6 bases). The CDR3 has 11 amino acids. Trimming pared 5 bases from V and 4 bases from J, leaving 9 bases between. Germline V lookup: CDR1 DFQATT, CDR2 SNEGSKA (reference sequence). CDR3 loop: CSARQEYEQYF. CDR3 DNA: TGCAGTGCTCGACAGGAGTACGAGCAGTACTTC.

V gene TRBV6-5 combines with J gene TRBJ1-1; D gene uncertain. The CDR3 spans 13 residues. V was shortened by 6 bases and J by 4 bases, with 12 bases between the two germline ends. Germline V lookup: CDR1 MNHEY, CDR2 SVGAGI. The CDR3: CASRNRPGTEAFF. The DNA of the CDR3 is TGTGCCAGCAGGAACCGACCGGGCACTGAAGCTTTCTTT.

The chain links TRBV2 to TRBJ1-5, with TRBD1 as a possible D gene (6 bases). CDR1 is SNHLY and CDR2 is FYNNEI in the germline V gene. The CDR3 is made up of 13 amino acids. Trimming took off 7 bases at V and 3 bases at J, with 10 bases between the two ends. CDR3 region: CASNDRNNQPQHF. Written as DNA, the CDR3 is TGTGCCAGCAATGACAGGAACAATCAGCCCCAGCATTTT.

The DNA for the CDR3 is TGTGCCATCAGTGAAACAAGAAACTATGGCTACACCTTC. Residues: CAISETRNYGYTF. The chain has TRBV10-3 and TRBJ1-2; D gene uncertain. V dropped 3 bases and J dropped 2 bases, with 7 bases sitting between them. Germline V gene sequence: CDR1 ENHRY, CDR2 SYGVKD. The CDR3 spans 13 residues.

V usage is TRBV5-1 and J usage is TRBJ2-2, with 7 nucleotides matching TRBD1. Germline V lookup: CDR1 SGHRS, CDR2 YFSETQ. The CDR3 has 15 amino acids. V shed 1 base, J shed 3 bases, and the junction held 3 bases outside the gene matches. The CDR3 protein is CASSLWQGDTGELFF. The DNA for the CDR3 is TGCGCCAGCAGCTTGTGGCAGGGGGACACCGGGGAGCTGTTTTTT.

This CDR3 reads CASSHLDRNTEAFF. The CDR3 region has the DNA TGTGCCAGCAGCCACTTGGACAGGAACACTGAAGCTTTCTTT. The chain joins TRBV16 to TRBJ1-1; possible D gene TRBD1, 6 bases. Germline V gene data show CDR1 as KGHSY and CDR2 as FQNENV. This CDR3 is 14 amino acids long. Trimming stripped 3 bases from V and 1 base from J, with 9 bases between.

This chain connects TRBV7-3 to TRBJ2-1; TRBD2 matches 8 bases. The germline CDR1 and CDR2 sequences are SGHTA and FQGTGA. CDR3 length equals 16 residues. J lost 6 bases, V lost 3 bases, and 10 bases had no gene match. The CDR3 DNA is TGTGCCAGCAGCTTCAATCCGGGACTAGTTTCCAATGAGCAGTTCTTC. This codes for CASSFNPGLVSNEQFF.

This chain links TRBV19 with TRBJ2-7; the match to TRBD2 covers 15 bases. Germline V gene sequence: CDR1 LNHDA, CDR2 SQIVND (reference sequence). J was trimmed by 6 bases and V by 4 bases; bases with no gene match: 1. This CDR3 has 14 amino acids. The CDR3 spells CASSRGLAGGEQYF. The CDR3 DNA reads TGTGCCAGTAGTAGGGGACTAGCGGGGGGCGAGCAGTACTTC.

This clone was seen a single time. The rearrangement links TRBV24-1 to TRBJ1-5; tentatively, D is TRBD1 (5 bases). Trimming pared 2 bases from V and 3 bases from J, leaving 13 bases between. This CDR3 is built from 16 residues. CDR1 KGHDR and CDR2 SFDVKD come from the germline V gene. The CDR3 nucleotides read TGTGCCACCAGTGATTGGATGGACACAATCAATCAGCCCCAGCATTTT. This sequence encodes CATSDWMDTINQPQHF.